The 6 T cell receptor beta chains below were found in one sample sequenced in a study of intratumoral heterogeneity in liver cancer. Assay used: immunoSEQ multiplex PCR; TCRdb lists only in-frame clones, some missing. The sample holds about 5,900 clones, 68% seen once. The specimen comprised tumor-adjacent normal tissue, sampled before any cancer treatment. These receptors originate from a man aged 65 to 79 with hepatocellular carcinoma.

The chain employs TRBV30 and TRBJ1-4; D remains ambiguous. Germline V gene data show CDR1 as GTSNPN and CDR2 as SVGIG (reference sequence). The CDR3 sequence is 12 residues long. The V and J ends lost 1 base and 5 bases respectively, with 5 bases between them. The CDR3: CAWSALNEKLFF. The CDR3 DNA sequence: TGTGCCTGGAGTGCCCTGAATGAAAAACTGTTTTTT.

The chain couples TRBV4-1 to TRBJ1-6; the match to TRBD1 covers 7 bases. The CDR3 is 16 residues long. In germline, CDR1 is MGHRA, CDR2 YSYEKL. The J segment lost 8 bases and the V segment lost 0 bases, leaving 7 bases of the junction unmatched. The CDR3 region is CASSQESGTVYSPLHF. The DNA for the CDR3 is TGCGCCAGCAGCCAAGAATCCGGGACAGTTTATTCACCCCTCCACTTT.

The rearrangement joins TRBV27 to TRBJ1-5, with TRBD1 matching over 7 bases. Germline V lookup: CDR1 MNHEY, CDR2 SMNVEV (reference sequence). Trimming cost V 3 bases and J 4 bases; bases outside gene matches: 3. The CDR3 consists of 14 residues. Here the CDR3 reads CASSLWGQNQPQHF. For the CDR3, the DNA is TGTGCCAGCAGTTTGTGGGGACAGAATCAGCCCCAGCATTTT.

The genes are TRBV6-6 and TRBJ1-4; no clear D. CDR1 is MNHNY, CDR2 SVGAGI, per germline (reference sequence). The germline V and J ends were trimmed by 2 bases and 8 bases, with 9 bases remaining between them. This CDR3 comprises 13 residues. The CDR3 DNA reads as TGTGCCAGCAGTTACGTTAGTCAGGAAAAACTGTTTTTT. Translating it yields CASSYVSQEKLFF.

CDR3 sequence: CASSLRDFNNEQFF. CDR3 DNA: TGCGCCAGCAGCTTAAGGGACTTTAACAATGAGCAGTTCTTC. The chain couples TRBV5-1 to TRBJ2-1, with D possibly matching TRBD2 (6 bases). Trimming took 2 bases from V and 5 from J, leaving 11 bases between them. This CDR3 region has 14 residues. Germline CDR1 and CDR2: SGHRS and YFSETQ. Using reference TRBV5-1 and TRBJ2-1 for the parts outside the CDR3, the full variable domain is KAGVTQTPRYLIKTRGQQVTLSCSPISGHRSVSWYQQTPGQGLQFLFEYFSETQRNKGNFPGRFSGRQFSNSRSEMNVSTLELGDSALYLCASSLRDFNNEQFFGPGTRLTVL.

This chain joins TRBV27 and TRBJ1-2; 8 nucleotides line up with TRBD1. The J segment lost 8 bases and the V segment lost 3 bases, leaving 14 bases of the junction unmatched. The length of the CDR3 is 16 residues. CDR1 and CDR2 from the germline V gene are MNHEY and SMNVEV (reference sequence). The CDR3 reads CASSFGRGGQGDGYTF. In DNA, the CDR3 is TGTGCCAGCAGTTTCGGTCGAGGCGGACAGGGAGACGGCTACACCTTC.